The clone carrying this T cell receptor (beta chain) was seen more than once but under ten times. J gave up 0 bases and V 4 bases, and 5 bases lay outside the gene matches. The CDR3 contains 15 residues. CDR1 and CDR2 (germline): SGHTA, FQGNSA. These data are taken from a study of blood T cell repertoires in COVID-19. For the study at large: Samples representing acute and convalescent COVID-19 were sourced from the United States, Italy and Spain. T cells, B-cell-depleted T cells, or PBMCs supplied cDNA or gDNA.

Authors' data handling: Amplification from reference gene primers served as the basis for estimated nucleated cell counts. The method was immunoSEQ multiplex PCR; TCRdb's version includes in-frame clones alone and lacks a portion of them. The DNA gave D and trimming, while V, J and clone size come from that table. Of approximately 280,000 clones detected, approximately 85% appear once; the ten largest clones hold 9.4%. The sequencing sample was made of peripheral blood. The receptor comes from a man aged 18-30 years with active or convalescent COVID-19. J is TRBJ2-7 and V is TRBV7-2; TRBD1 agrees at 8 bases. The CDR3 region is CASSSRTGRSYEQYF. The CDR3 bases are TGTGCCAGCAGCTCCCGGACAGGGCGCTCCTACGAGCAGTACTTC.